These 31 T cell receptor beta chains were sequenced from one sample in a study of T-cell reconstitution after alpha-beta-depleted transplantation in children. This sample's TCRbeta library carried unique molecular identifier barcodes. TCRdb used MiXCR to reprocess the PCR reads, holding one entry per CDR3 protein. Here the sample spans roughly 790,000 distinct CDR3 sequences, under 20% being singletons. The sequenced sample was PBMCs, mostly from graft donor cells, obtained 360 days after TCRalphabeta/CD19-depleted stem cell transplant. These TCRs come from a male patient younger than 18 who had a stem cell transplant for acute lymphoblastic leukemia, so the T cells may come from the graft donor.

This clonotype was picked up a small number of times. The CDR3 nucleotides read TGCAGCGTGGAGGTCGGGGCCTCTTCCTACAATGAGCAGTTCTTC. As protein: CSVEVGASSYNEQFF. The chain joins TRBV29-1 to TRBJ2-1, with D perhaps matching TRBD1 or TRBD2 (5 bases each). CDR3 length equals 15 residues. Per germline, CDR1 SQVTM and CDR2 ANQGSEA. V dropped 6 bases and J dropped 1 base, with 16 bases sitting between them.

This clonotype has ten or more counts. The CDR3 DNA reads TGCAGTGCTGTGGACTCTAGCTACAATGAGCAGTTCTTC. Its protein is CSAVDSSYNEQFF. The gene calls are TRBV20-1 and TRBJ2-1, with D tentatively TRBD2 (5 bases). The CDR3 extends over 13 amino acids. The germline V and J ends were trimmed by 5 bases and 3 bases, with 11 bases remaining between them. The germline gives CDR1 DFQATT, CDR2 SNEGSKA (reference sequence).

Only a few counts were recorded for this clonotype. The CDR3 DNA reads TGTGCCAGCAGTCCCGCTAGCGGGATAGTTACAGATACGCAGTATTTT. It yields the protein CASSPASGIVTDTQYF. This chain links TRBV12-3 or TRBV12-4 with TRBJ2-3; 9 nucleotides line up with TRBD2. CDR3 length equals 16 residues. V lost 5 bases, J lost 3 bases, and 9 bases stayed unmatched.

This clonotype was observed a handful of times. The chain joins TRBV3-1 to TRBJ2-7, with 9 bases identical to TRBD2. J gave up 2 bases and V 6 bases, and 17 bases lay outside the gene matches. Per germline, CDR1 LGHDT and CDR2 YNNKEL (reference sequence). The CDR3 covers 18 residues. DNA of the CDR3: TGTGCCAGCAGTCCGAATCGACTAGCGGCGAAATCAACCTACGAGCAGTACTTC. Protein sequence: CASSPNRLAAKSTYEQYF.

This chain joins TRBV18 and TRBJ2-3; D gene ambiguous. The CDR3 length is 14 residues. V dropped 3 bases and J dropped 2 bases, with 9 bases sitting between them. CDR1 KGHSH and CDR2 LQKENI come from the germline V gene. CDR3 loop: CASSPLWDTDTQYF. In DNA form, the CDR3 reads TGTGCCAGCTCACCTTTGTGGGACACAGATACGCAGTATTTT.

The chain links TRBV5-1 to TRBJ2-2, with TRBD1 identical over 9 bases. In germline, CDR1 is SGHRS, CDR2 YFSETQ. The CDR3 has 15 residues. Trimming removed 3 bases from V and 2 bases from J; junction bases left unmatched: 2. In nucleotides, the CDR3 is TGCGCCAGCAGCTCACAGGGGGCTAACACCGGGGAGCTGTTTTTT. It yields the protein CASSSQGANTGELFF. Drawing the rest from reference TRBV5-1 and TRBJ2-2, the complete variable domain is KAGVTQTPRYLIKTRGQQVTLSCSPISGHRSVSWYQQTPGQGLQFLFEYFSETQRNKGNFPGRFSGRQFSNSRSEMNVSTLELGDSALYLCASSSQGANTGELFFGEGSRLTVL.

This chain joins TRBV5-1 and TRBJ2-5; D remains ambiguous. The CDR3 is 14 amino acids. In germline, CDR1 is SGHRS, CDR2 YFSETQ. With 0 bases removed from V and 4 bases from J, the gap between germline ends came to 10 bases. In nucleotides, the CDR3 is TGCGCCAGCAGCTTGGTAGTCTCTATAGAGACCCAGTACTTC. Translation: CASSLVVSIETQYF. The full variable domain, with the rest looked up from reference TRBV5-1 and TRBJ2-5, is KAGVTQTPRYLIKTRGQQVTLSCSPISGHRSVSWYQQTPGQGLQFLFEYFSETQRNKGNFPGRFSGRQFSNSRSEMNVSTLELGDSALYLCASSLVVSIETQYFGPGTRLLVL.

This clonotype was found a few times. CDR3 loop: CASSLSMGRSEKLFF. The CDR3 DNA reads TGTGCCAGCAGCTTAAGTATGGGCAGATCTGAAAAACTGTTTTTT. The chain combines TRBV7-9 with TRBJ1-4; D is ambiguous. There are 15 residues in the CDR3. CDR1 and CDR2 (germline): SEHNR, FQNEAQ (reference sequence). V lost 2 bases to trimming and J lost 7 bases, with 14 bases between them.

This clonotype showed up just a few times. The CDR3 here is CASSLGGPVPGELFF. The CDR3 DNA sequence: TGTGCCAGCAGCTTAGGGGGTCCGGTTCCCGGGGAGCTGTTTTTT. V gene TRBV7-2 combines with J gene TRBJ2-2; D uncertain. The CDR3 is made up of 15 amino acids. V was cut by 1 base and J by 6 bases, with 12 bases left in between. Germline V gene lookup returns CDR1 SGHTA and CDR2 FQGNSA.

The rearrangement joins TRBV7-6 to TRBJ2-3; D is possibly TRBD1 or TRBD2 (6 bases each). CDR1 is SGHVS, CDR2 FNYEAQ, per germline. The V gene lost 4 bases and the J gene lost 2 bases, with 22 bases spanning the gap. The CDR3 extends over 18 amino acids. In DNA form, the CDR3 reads TGTGCCAGCAGCTCAAGTCCCCTTTTAGGGGGGACCACAGATACGCAGTATTTT. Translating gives CASSSSPLLGGTTDTQYF.

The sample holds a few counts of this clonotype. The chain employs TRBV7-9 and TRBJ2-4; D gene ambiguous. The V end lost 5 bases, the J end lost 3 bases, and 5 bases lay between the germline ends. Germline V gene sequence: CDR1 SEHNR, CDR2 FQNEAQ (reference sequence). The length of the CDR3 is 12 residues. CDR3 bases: TGTGCCAGCAGCCCGGACAAAAACATTCAGTACTTC. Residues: CASSPDKNIQYF.

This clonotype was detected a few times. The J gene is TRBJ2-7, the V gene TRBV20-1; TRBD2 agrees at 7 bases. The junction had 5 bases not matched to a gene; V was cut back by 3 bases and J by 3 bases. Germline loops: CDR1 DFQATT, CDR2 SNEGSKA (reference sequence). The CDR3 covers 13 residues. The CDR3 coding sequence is TGCAGTGCTAGCCCTAGCGGCTTCTACGAGCAGTACTTC. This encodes CSASPSGFYEQYF.

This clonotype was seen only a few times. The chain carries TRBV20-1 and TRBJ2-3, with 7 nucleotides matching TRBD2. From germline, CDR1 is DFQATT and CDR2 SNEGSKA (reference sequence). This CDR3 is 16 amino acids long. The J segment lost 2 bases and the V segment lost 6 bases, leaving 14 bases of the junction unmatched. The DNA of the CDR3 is TGCAGTGCACGGGTACTAGCGCAAGGATACACAGATACGCAGTATTTT. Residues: CSARVLAQGYTDTQYF.

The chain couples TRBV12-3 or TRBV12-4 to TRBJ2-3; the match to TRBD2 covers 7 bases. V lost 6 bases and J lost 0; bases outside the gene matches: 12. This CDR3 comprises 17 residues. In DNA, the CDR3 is TGTGCCAGCAGGTCTTTACGGAGTAGCGGGAGCACAGATACGCAGTATTTT. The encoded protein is CASRSLRSSGSTDTQYF.

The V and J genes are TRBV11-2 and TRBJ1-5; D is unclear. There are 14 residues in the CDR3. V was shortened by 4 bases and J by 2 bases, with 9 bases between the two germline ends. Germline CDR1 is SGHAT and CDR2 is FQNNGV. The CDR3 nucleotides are TGTGCCAGCAGCTCGTTCGGGGGCAATCAGCCCCAGCATTTT. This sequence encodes CASSSFGGNQPQHF.

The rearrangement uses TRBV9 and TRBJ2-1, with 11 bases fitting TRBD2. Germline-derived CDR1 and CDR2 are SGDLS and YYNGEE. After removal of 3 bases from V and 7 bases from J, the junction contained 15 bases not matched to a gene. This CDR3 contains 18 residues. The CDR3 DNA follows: TGTGCCAGCAGCGCCCGACGAACTAGCGGGAGAGGGGAAAATGAGCAGTTCTTC. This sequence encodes CASSARRTSGRGENEQFF.

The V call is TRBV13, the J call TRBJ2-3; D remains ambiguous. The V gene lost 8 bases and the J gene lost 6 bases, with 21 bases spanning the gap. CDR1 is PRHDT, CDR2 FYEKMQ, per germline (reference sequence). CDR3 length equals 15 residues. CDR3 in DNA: TGTGCCAGCGGCACCGGGTTCCCGTCGGTGGATACGCAGTATTTT. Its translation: CASGTGFPSVDTQYF.

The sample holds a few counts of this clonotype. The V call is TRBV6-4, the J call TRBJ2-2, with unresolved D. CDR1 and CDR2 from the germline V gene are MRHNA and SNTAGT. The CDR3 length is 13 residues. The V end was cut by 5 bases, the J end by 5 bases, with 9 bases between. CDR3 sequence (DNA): TGTGCCAGCAGTATACACCCGACCGGGGAGCTGTTTTTT. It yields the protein CASSIHPTGELFF.

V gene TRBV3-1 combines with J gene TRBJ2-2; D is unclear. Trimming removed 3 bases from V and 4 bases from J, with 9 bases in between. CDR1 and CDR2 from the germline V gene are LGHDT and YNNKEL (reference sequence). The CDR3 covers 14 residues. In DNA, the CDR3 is TGTGCCAGCAGCCATCACCGTTCCACCGGGGAGCTGTTTTTT. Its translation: CASSHHRSTGELFF.

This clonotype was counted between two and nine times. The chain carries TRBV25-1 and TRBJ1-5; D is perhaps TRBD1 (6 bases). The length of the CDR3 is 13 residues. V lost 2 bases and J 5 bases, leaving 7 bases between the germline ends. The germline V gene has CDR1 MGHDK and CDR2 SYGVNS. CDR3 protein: CASSETGHQPQHF. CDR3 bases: TGTGCCAGCAGTGAAACAGGGCATCAGCCCCAGCATTTT.

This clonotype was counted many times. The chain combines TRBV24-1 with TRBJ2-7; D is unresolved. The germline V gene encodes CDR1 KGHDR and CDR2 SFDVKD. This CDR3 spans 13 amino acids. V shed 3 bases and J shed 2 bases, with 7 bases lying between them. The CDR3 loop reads CATSDGPAYEQYF. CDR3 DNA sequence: TGTGCCACCAGTGATGGGCCCGCCTACGAGCAGTACTTC.

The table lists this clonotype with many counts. The CDR3 nucleotides read TGTGCCAGCAGCGTAGACAACAGGGTTGATGAAAAACTGTTTTTT. Translated: CASSVDNRVDEKLFF. V is TRBV9 and J is TRBJ1-4; D perhaps matches TRBD1 (6 bases). There are 15 residues in the CDR3. Looked up from germline, CDR1 is SGDLS and CDR2 is YYNGEE. V lost 0 bases to trimming and J lost 6 bases, with 12 bases between them.

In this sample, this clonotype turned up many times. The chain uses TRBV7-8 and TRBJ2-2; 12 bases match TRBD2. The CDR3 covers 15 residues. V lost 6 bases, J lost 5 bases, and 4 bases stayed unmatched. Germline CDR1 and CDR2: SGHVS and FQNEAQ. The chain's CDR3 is CASSPGTSGTGELFF. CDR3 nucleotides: TGTGCCAGCAGTCCCGGGACTAGCGGGACCGGGGAGCTGTTTTTT.

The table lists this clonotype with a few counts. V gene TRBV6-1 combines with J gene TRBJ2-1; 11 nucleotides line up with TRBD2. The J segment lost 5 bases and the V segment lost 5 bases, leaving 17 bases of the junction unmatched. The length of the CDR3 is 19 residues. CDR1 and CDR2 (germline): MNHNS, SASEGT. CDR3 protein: CASSLRPGLAGGLHNEQFF. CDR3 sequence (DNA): TGTGCCAGCAGTCTTCGCCCGGGATTAGCGGGAGGGCTCCACAATGAGCAGTTCTTC.

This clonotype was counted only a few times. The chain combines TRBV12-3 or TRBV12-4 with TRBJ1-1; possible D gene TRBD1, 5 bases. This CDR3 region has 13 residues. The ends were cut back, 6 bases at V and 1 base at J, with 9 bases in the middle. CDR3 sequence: CASSGDWNTEAFF. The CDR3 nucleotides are TGTGCCAGCAGCGGGGACTGGAACACTGAAGCTTTCTTT.

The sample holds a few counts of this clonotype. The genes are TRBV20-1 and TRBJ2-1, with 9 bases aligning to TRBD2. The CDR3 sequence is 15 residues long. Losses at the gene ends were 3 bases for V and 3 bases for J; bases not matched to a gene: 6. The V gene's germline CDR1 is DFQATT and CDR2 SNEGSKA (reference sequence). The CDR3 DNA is TGCAGTGCTAGTCCAGCGACTAGCGGCTACAATGAGCAGTTCTTC. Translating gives CSASPATSGYNEQFF.

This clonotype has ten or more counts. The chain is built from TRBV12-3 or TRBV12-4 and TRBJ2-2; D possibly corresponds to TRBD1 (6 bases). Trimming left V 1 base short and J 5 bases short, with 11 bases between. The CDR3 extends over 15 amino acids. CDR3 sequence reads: CASSLVPRGTGELFF. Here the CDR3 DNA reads TGTGCCAGCAGTTTAGTTCCAAGGGGGACCGGGGAGCTGTTTTTT.

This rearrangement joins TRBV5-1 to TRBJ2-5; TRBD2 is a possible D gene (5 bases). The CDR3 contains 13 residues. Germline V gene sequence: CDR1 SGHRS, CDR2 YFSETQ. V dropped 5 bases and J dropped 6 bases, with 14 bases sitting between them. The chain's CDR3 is CASSQGRGKTQYF. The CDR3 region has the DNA TGCGCCAGCAGTCAAGGCCGAGGGAAGACCCAGTACTTC.

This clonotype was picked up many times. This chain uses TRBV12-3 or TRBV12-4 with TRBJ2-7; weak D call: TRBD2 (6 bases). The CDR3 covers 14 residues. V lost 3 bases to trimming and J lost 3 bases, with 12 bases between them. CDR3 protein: CASSFRGIGYEQYF. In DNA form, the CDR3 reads TGTGCCAGCAGTTTCCGGGGGATTGGCTACGAGCAGTACTTC.

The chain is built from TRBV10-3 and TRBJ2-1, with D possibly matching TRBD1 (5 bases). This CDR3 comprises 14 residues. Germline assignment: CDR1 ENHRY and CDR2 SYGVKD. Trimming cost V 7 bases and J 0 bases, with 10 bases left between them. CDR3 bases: TGTGCCATCACGGCAGGGAACTCCTACAATGAGCAGTTCTTC. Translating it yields CAITAGNSYNEQFF.

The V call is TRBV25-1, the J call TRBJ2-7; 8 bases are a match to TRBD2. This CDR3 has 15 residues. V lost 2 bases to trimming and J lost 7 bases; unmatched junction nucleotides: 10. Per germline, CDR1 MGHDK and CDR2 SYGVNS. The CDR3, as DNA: TGTGCCAGCAGTGAACCGGGACTAGGAGTGGGAGAGCAGTACTTC. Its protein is CASSEPGLGVGEQYF.